This T cell receptor (beta chain) was captured by sequencing in a study of blood T cells in healthy people across ages. It was with a sample-barcoded 5' primer and a J-beta primer mix that a second PCR of roughly 7 to 12 cycles was run. TCRdb passed the 5' RACE reads through MiXCR, listing each CDR3 protein once. Found here are 1.2 million to 1.5 million distinct CDR3 sequences, roughly 45% of them singletons; the top ten hold approximately 7.9%. Remarks on this clonotype: Its target is not known.

Study-level results: It was held that diversity estimates obtained from one million T cells represented underestimates.

The CDR3 totals 14 residues. Germline CDR1 is DFQATT and CDR2 is SNEGSKA (reference sequence). The trim removed 6 bases at V and 3 bases at J, leaving 7 bases unmatched. This TCR derives from a woman under 30 in good health. Sequences were obtained from blood. This rearrangement joins TRBV20-1 to TRBJ1-5; 8 positions agree with TRBD1. In DNA form, the CDR3 reads TGCAGTGCCGCTGGGACAGGCGACAATCAGCCCCAGCATTTT. This translates into CSAAGTGDNQPQHF.